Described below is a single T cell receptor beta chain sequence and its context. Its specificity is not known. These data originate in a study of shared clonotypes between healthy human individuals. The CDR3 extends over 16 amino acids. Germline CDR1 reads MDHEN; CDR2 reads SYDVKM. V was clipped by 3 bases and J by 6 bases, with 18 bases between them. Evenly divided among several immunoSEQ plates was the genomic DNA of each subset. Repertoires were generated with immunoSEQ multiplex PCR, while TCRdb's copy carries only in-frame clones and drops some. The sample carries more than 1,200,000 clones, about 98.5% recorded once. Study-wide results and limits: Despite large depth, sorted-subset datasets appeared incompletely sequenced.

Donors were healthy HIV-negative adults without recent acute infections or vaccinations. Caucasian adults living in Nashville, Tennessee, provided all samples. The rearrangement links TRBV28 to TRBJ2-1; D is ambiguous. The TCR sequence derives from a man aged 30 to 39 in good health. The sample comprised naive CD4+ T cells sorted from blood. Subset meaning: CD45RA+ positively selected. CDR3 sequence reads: CASSLPEGLSRNEQFF. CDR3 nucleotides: TGTGCCAGCAGTTTGCCCGAAGGGCTCAGCCGCAATGAGCAGTTCTTC.